This T cell receptor beta chain was identified during a study of blood T cells in healthy people across ages. Study outcomes and limitations: Long-lived donors had more naive CD4+ cells and higher diversity than aged donors.

The CDR3 length is 14 residues. Germline lookup yields CDR1 SGHAT and CDR2 FQNNGV. Next came a second PCR, run for roughly 6 to 11 cycles, which used a sample-barcoded 5' primer along with a J-beta primer mix. Each CDR3 protein is one row after TCRdb ran MiXCR on the 5' RACE reads. Among about 900,000 distinct CDR3 sequences listed, around 48% were seen once. With regard to this clonotype: Its cognate antigen is unknown.

The sample comprised blood. The chain is built from TRBV11-2 and TRBJ2-7; D unresolved. The J call may be wrong; the DNA end is better matched by TRBJ2-5. The clonotype was recovered from a man aged 25-45 years in good health. CDR3 DNA sequence: TGTGCCAGCAGCCCCCCTATGGGTTTAAAGACCCAGTACTTC. The encoded protein is CASSPPMGLKTQYF.